Each of the 26 T cell receptor beta chains below was sequenced from the same sample in a study of CD8 T cells in Susac syndrome. When the RNA was reverse transcribed, random hexamers were used with an input of about 0.45 to 1 ug. TCRdb re-analysed the immunoSEQ multiplex PCR reads in MiXCR, keeping a single row per CDR3 protein. The table includes some 300,000 distinct CDR3 sequences, 65% to 90% detected once. What was sequenced was CD8+ T cells from PBMCs. These receptors originate from a human donor with multiple sclerosis.

CDR3 protein: CAWRGPTDEKLFF. The DNA of the CDR3 is TGTGCCTGGCGGGGCCCTACCGATGAAAAACTGTTTTTT. The chain recombines TRBV30 with TRBJ1-4; weak D call: TRBD1 (5 bases). The CDR3 sequence is 13 residues long. Germline CDR1 is GTSNPN and CDR2 is SVGIG (reference sequence). The V gene lost 5 bases and the J gene lost 6 bases, with 13 bases spanning the gap.

This rearrangement joins TRBV13 to TRBJ2-5; D uncertain. The V gene lost 6 bases and the J gene lost 7 bases, with 21 bases spanning the gap. The CDR3 totals 15 residues. Germline assignment: CDR1 PRHDT and CDR2 FYEKMQ (reference sequence). The CDR3 DNA reads as TGTGCCAGCAGTCGCCGGAGCGCGTATTACGGGACCCAGTACTTC. This sequence encodes CASSRRSAYYGTQYF.

The chain has TRBV9 and TRBJ2-5; 11 nucleotides line up with TRBD1. The V and J ends lost 0 bases and 4 bases, in that order; junction bases with no gene match: 2. The CDR3 sequence is 15 residues long. CDR1 is SGDLS and CDR2 is YYNGEE in the germline V gene. The CDR3 is CASSVGTGGPETQYF. The CDR3 nucleotides read TGTGCCAGCAGCGTAGGGACAGGGGGCCCAGAGACCCAGTACTTC.

The rearrangement joins TRBV28 to TRBJ2-5; D might be TRBD2 (5 bases). The V and J ends lost 7 bases and 1 base respectively, with 13 bases between them. This CDR3 has 14 amino acids. The germline V gene encodes CDR1 MDHEN and CDR2 SYDVKM. CDR3 loop: CASTTTSVQETQYF. CDR3 DNA sequence: TGTGCCAGCACAACAACTAGTGTCCAAGAGACCCAGTACTTC.

CDR3 coding DNA: TGTGCCAGCAGATTCACGGGAGAGGGCACCGGGGAGCTGTTTTTT. It is translated as CASRFTGEGTGELFF. V and J are TRBV2 and TRBJ2-2, with D tentatively TRBD2 (6 bases). Germline V gene lookup returns CDR1 SNHLY and CDR2 FYNNEI. Trimming removed 6 bases at V and 4 bases at J, with 15 bases between. The CDR3 is 15 amino acids.

This clonotype was detected once. The V gene is TRBV30, the J gene TRBJ2-1; no clear D gene. CDR3 size: 13 residues. CDR1 is GTSNPN, CDR2 SVGIG, per germline (reference sequence). V was cut by 2 bases and J by 2 bases, with 7 bases left in between. The CDR3 DNA reads TGTGCCTGGAGTCTCGGACCCTACAATGAGCAGTTCTTC. Its translation is CAWSLGPYNEQFF. Looking up the rest from reference TRBV30 and TRBJ2-1 gives the full variable domain: SQTIHQWPATLVQPVGSPLSLECTVEGTSNPNLYWYRQAAGRGLQLLFYSVGIGQISSEVPQNLSASRPQDRQFILSSKKLLLSDSGFYLCAWSLGPYNEQFFGPGTRLTVL.

The V gene is TRBV3-1, the J gene TRBJ2-1; perhaps D is TRBD1 or TRBD2 (5 bases each). The germline CDR1 and CDR2 sequences are LGHDT and YNNKEL (reference sequence). The CDR3 has 14 residues. Trimming stripped 4 bases from V and 5 bases from J, with 12 bases between. The DNA for the CDR3 is TGTGCCAGCAGCCGATGGGACCGTCACAATGAGCAGTTCTTC. This sequence encodes CASSRWDRHNEQFF.

The chain recombines TRBV29-1 with TRBJ1-2; no definite D call. Germline CDR1 and CDR2: SQVTM and ANQGSEA. This CDR3 comprises 13 residues. V lost 3 bases to trimming and J lost 2 bases, with 10 bases between them. This CDR3 reads CSVDWQDNYGYTF. CDR3 nucleotides: TGCAGCGTTGACTGGCAGGACAACTATGGCTACACCTTC.

The J gene is TRBJ1-2, the V gene TRBV29-1; 8 nucleotides match TRBD1. The CDR3 runs 13 residues. V trimming: 3 bases; J trimming: 6 bases; junction bases outside the gene matches: 6. Germline CDR1 SQVTM, CDR2 ANQGSEA. The chain's CDR3 is CSVDRTGSDGYTF. The DNA for the CDR3 is TGCAGCGTTGACAGGACAGGGTCGGATGGCTACACCTTC.

This chain joins TRBV27 and TRBJ1-1; tentatively, D is TRBD1 (5 bases). V gave up 4 bases and J gave up 5 bases, with 11 bases separating them. CDR1 is MNHEY and CDR2 is SMNVEV in the germline V gene (reference sequence). The CDR3 is 13 amino acids. CDR3 region: CASSYGGVTEAFF. In nucleotides, the CDR3 is TGTGCCAGCAGTTATGGGGGTGTGACTGAAGCTTTCTTT.

This clonotype was counted a single time. J is TRBJ2-2 and V is TRBV11-1; no firm D call. V lost 5 bases to trimming and J lost 4 bases, with 8 bases between them. This CDR3 is 13 amino acids long. Germline CDR1 reads SGHAT; CDR2 reads FQDESV (reference sequence). DNA for the CDR3: TGTGCCAGCAGCGGATACAGCACCGGGGAGCTGTTTTTT. Translation gives CASSGYSTGELFF.

This clonotype is a singleton in its sample. This chain joins TRBV3-1 and TRBJ2-1; D is undetermined. V was clipped by 2 bases and J by 0 bases, with 17 bases between them. Germline CDR1 and CDR2: LGHDT and YNNKEL (reference sequence). This CDR3 region has 18 residues. The CDR3 sequence: CASSQLSGQHSSYNEQFF. CDR3 DNA: TGTGCCAGCAGCCAATTGTCAGGCCAACACAGCTCCTACAATGAGCAGTTCTTC.

The V call is TRBV27, the J call TRBJ2-5; TRBD2 might be the D (6 bases). The V gene lost 5 bases and the J gene lost 3 bases, with 13 bases spanning the gap. Germline CDR1 MNHEY, CDR2 SMNVEV (reference sequence). The CDR3 sequence is 14 residues long. CDR3 in amino acids: CASSPETGEETQYF. CDR3 nucleotides: TGTGCCAGCAGTCCCGAGACGGGAGAAGAGACCCAGTACTTC.

The V call is TRBV11-2, the J call TRBJ2-7; no definite D call. The CDR3 is made up of 15 amino acids. Germline CDR1 SGHAT, CDR2 FQNNGV. Trimming left V 4 bases short and J 0 bases short, with 13 bases between. The CDR3 here is CASSSPAESSYEQYF. CDR3 DNA: TGTGCCAGCAGCTCCCCCGCGGAAAGCTCCTACGAGCAGTACTTC.

The rearrangement uses TRBV5-1 and TRBJ2-2; 8 nucleotides line up with TRBD1. Germline loops: CDR1 SGHRS, CDR2 YFSETQ. V was clipped by 4 bases and J by 1 base; unmatched bases: 9. The length of the CDR3 is 17 residues. The CDR3 DNA sequence: TGCGCCAGCAGCCGCGCGGACAGGGACGTGAACACCGGGGAGCTGTTTTTT. It is translated as CASSRADRDVNTGELFF.

The chain employs TRBV28 and TRBJ2-7, with TRBD2 identical over 11 bases. From germline, CDR1 is MDHEN and CDR2 SYDVKM. V lost 4 bases and J lost 1; bases outside the gene matches: 3. The CDR3 totals 15 residues. The CDR3 here is CASSYRLAGSYEQYF. The CDR3 DNA follows: TGTGCCAGCAGTTACAGACTAGCGGGATCCTACGAGCAGTACTTC. The entire variable domain, with the rest obtained from reference TRBV28 and TRBJ2-7, is as follows: DVKVTQSSRYLVKRTGEKVFLECVQDMDHENMFWYRQDPGLGLRLIYFSYDVKMKEKGDIPEGYSVSREKKERFSLILESASTNQTSMYLCASSYRLAGSYEQYFGPGTRLTVT.

The chain uses TRBV10-2 and TRBJ2-7; maybe TRBD2 (6 bases). The CDR3 consists of 13 residues. Germline V CDR1 and CDR2: WSHSY, SAAADI. V was clipped by 6 bases and J by 0 bases, with 9 bases between them. CDR3 loop: CASRSGSSYEQYF. In nucleotides, the CDR3 is TGCGCCAGCAGGTCCGGGAGCTCCTACGAGCAGTACTTC.

The chain is built from TRBV5-5 and TRBJ2-7; D call uncertain. Germline CDR1 and CDR2: SGHKS and YYEKEE (reference sequence). The ends were cut back, 0 bases at V and 2 bases at J, with 12 bases in the middle. CDR3 length equals 15 residues. The CDR3 sequence is CASSLAGSPTYEQYF. In DNA form, the CDR3 reads TGTGCCAGCAGCTTGGCGGGCTCACCAACCTACGAGCAGTACTTC.

The gene calls are TRBV21-1 and TRBJ1-1; the table's D call TRBD1 went unverified against the DNA. TRBV21-1 is described as a pseudogene. The length of the CDR3 is 18 residues. CDR3 DNA: TGTGCCAGCAGCAAAAGGGGACACCGGGTGGAGGTAGTAGCTGAAGCTTTCTTT. It is translated as CASSKRGHRVEVVAEAFF.

About this clonotype: A read error is likely, as this CDR3 ends without the conserved phenylalanine or tryptophan. V is TRBV6-5 and J is TRBJ1-1; 8 nucleotides match TRBD1. The V gene's germline CDR1 is MNHEY and CDR2 SVGAGI. After removal of 0 bases from V and 0 bases from J, the junction contained 6 bases not matched to a gene. This CDR3 contains 17 residues. CDR3 in DNA: TGTGCCAGCAGTTACTCGCGTACAGGGGGTGTGAACACTGAAGCTTTCTGT. Translating gives CASSYSRTGGVNTEAFC.

This chain connects TRBV7-9 to TRBJ1-2, with unresolved D. CDR1 and CDR2 from the germline V gene are SEHNR and FQNEAQ (reference sequence). The CDR3 sequence is 15 residues long. V lost 2 bases and J lost 2, with 12 bases in between. DNA of the CDR3: TGTGCCAGCAGCTTATATAATGACCCAAACTATGGCTACACCTTC. It translates to CASSLYNDPNYGYTF.

The rearrangement uses TRBV20-1 and TRBJ1-2; D is ambiguous. This CDR3 contains 14 residues. The ends were cut back, 0 bases at V and 6 bases at J, with 14 bases in the middle. Germline assignment: CDR1 DFQATT and CDR2 SNEGSKA (reference sequence). As DNA, the CDR3 is TGCAGTGCTAGAGATCATGTCGGGTTTGATGGCTACACCTTC. It codes for CSARDHVGFDGYTF.

This rearrangement joins TRBV6-2 or TRBV6-3 to TRBJ2-7, with D possibly being TRBD1 or TRBD2 (5 bases each). V lost 0 bases to trimming and J lost 2 bases, with 11 bases between them. The CDR3 runs 15 residues. The V gene's germline CDR1 is MNHEY and CDR2 SVGEGT. The CDR3, as DNA: TGTGCCAGCAGTTACTCGGGGGAATCCACCTACGAGCAGTACTTC. Its protein is CASSYSGESTYEQYF.

In this sample, this clonotype turned up once. The V call is TRBV11-2, the J call TRBJ2-6; 7 nucleotides align to TRBD2. The CDR3 length is 15 residues. The germline CDR1 and CDR2 sequences are SGHAT and FQNNGV. The V segment lost 4 bases and the J segment 2 bases; nucleotides outside the gene matches: 2. CDR3 sequence: CASSWTRAGANVLTF. The CDR3 coding sequence is TGTGCCAGCAGCTGGACTAGGGCTGGGGCCAACGTCCTGACTTTC. The full variable domain, with the rest looked up from reference TRBV11-2 and TRBJ2-6, is EAGVAQSPRYKIIEKRQSVAFWCNPISGHATLYWYQQILGQGPKLLIQFQNNGVVDDSQLPKDRFSAERLKGVDSTLKIQPAKLEDSAVYLCASSWTRAGANVLTFGAGSRLTVL.

The chain is built from TRBV5-6 and TRBJ2-1; possibly TRBD1 for D (6 bases). V lost 4 bases and J lost 0, with 8 bases in between. The CDR3 runs 14 residues. Per the germline V gene, CDR1 is SGHDT and CDR2 is YYEEEE. As DNA, the CDR3 is TGTGCCAGCAGCATGGACAGCTCCTACAATGAGCAGTTCTTC. It encodes CASSMDSSYNEQFF.

The genes are TRBV5-6 and TRBJ2-2; 10 bases are a match to TRBD2. The germline gives CDR1 SGHDT, CDR2 YYEEEE. The CDR3 is 16 amino acids. Unmatched junction bases numbered 7, after V lost 6 bases and J lost 2 bases. In DNA form, the CDR3 reads TGTGCCAGCACCAACGGACTAGCGGAAAACACCGGGGAGCTGTTTTTT. Translated, it gives CASTNGLAENTGELFF.